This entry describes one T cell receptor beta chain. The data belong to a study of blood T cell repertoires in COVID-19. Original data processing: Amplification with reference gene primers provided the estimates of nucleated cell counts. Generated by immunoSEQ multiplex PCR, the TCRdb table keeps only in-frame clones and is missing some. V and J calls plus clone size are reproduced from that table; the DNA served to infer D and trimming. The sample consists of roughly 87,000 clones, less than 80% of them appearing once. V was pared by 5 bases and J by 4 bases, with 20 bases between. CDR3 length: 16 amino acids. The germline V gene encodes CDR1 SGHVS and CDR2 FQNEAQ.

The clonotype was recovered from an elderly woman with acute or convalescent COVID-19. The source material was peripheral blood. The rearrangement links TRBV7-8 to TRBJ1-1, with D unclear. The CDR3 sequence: CASSRESSISPTEAFF. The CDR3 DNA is TGTGCCAGCAGCCGTGAGTCGTCCATTAGCCCCACTGAAGCTTTCTTT.